One and the same sample provided the 9 T cell receptor beta chains below, sequenced in a study of OX40 agonist ivuxolimab in advanced cancers. Assay: immunoSEQ multiplex PCR; the TCRdb copy retains only in-frame clones and omits some. The table records some 100,000 clones, about nine tenths of them present only once. Sample: CD4+ or CD8+ T cells sorted from blood, taken in a trial of the OX40 agonist ivuxolimab. Receptors originate from an adult with an advanced solid tumor such as melanoma, head and neck, liver or kidney cancer.

The chain carries TRBV21-1 and TRBJ2-3. TRBV21-1 is a pseudogene. The CDR3 is 17 amino acids. The CDR3 reads CASSKKGERPVGDTQYF. The CDR3 nucleotides are TGTGCCAGCAGCAAAAAAGGGGAGAGGCCGGTTGGAGATACGCAGTATTTT.

J is TRBJ2-5 and V is TRBV11-2; TRBD2 agrees at 12 bases. Trimming at V came to 5 bases and at J to 4 bases, leaving 5 bases not matched to a gene. There are 15 residues in the CDR3. Germline assignment: CDR1 SGHAT and CDR2 FQNNGV. CDR3: CASSRTSGIGETQYF. In DNA, the CDR3 is TGTGCCAGCAGCCGGACTAGCGGGATTGGAGAGACCCAGTACTTC.

V gene TRBV11-2 combines with J gene TRBJ2-7; 8 bases are a match to TRBD2. V shed 4 bases and J 0 bases; nucleotides not matched to a gene: 5. From germline, CDR1 is SGHAT and CDR2 FQNNGV. The length of the CDR3 is 15 residues. The DNA for the CDR3 is TGTGCCAGCAGCTATCTAGCGGGCCTCTCCTACGAGCAGTACTTC. It translates to CASSYLAGLSYEQYF.

The chain combines TRBV6-5 with TRBJ2-7; 10 bases agree with TRBD2. CDR3 length: 16 residues. CDR1 is MNHEY and CDR2 is SVGAGI in the germline V gene. The V gene end was trimmed by 0 bases and the J gene end by 2 bases; junction bases not matched to a gene: 4. CDR3 coding DNA: TGTGCCAGCAGTTACTCCCTAGCGGGAGCCCCCTACGAGCAGTACTTC. Its translation is CASSYSLAGAPYEQYF.

DNA of the CDR3: TGTGCCAGCAGCATGGGACAGGTTGGCGAGCAGTACTTC. The encoded protein is CASSMGQVGEQYF. The chain uses TRBV7-2 and TRBJ2-7; TRBD1 matches at 8 bases. The CDR3 consists of 13 residues. V was pared by 5 bases and J by 6 bases, with 6 bases of the junction left unmatched. Germline V gene sequence: CDR1 SGHTA, CDR2 FQGNSA.

The gene calls are TRBV7-9 and TRBJ2-1, with TRBD2 identical over 14 bases. The CDR3 has 14 residues. From germline, CDR1 is SEHNR and CDR2 FQNEAQ (reference sequence). The V and J ends lost 5 bases and 12 bases, in that order; junction bases with no gene match: 6. The CDR3 sequence is CASSPGTSGRSQFF. CDR3 coding DNA: TGTGCCAGCAGCCCCGGGACTAGCGGGAGATCGCAGTTCTTC.

V usage is TRBV7-2 and J usage is TRBJ1-5, with D hard to call. The CDR3 is 12 amino acids. CDR1 SGHTA and CDR2 FQGNSA come from the germline V gene. Trimming removed 8 bases at V and 1 base at J, with 6 bases between. CDR3 region: CASAQSNQPQHF. CDR3 nucleotides: TGTGCCAGCGCCCAGAGCAATCAGCCCCAGCATTTT.

The chain couples TRBV28 to TRBJ1-1; the match to TRBD1 covers 7 bases. CDR1 MDHEN and CDR2 SYDVKM come from the germline V gene. V trimming: 4 bases; J trimming: 4 bases; junction bases outside the gene matches: 18. The CDR3 totals 18 residues. The CDR3 reads CASSSARSQPRDSTEAFF. CDR3 sequence (DNA): TGTGCCAGCAGTTCCGCCCGGTCCCAACCCCGGGACAGCACTGAAGCTTTCTTT.

The V gene is TRBV5-4, the J gene TRBJ2-1; D uncertain. The germline V gene has CDR1 SGHNT and CDR2 YYREEE (reference sequence). Trimming removed 4 bases from V and 7 bases from J, with 9 bases in between. The CDR3 runs 12 residues. The CDR3 is CASSPNYNEQFF. The CDR3 DNA sequence: TGTGCCAGCAGCCCAAACTATAATGAGCAGTTCTTC.